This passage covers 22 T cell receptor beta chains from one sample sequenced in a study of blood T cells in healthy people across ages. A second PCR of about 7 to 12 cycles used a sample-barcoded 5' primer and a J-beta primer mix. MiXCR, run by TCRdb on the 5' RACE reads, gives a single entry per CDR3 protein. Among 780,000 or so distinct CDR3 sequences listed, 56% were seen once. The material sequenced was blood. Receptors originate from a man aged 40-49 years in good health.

CDR3: CASSLGGTGGSEQYF. The CDR3 bases are TGTGCCAGCAGCCTAGGCGGGACAGGGGGCTCCGAGCAGTACTTC. This chain connects TRBV11-2 to TRBJ2-7; 12 positions match TRBD1. V shed 5 bases, J shed 6 bases, and the junction held 8 bases outside the gene matches. This CDR3 is 15 amino acids long. Germline CDR1 SGHAT, CDR2 FQNNGV. The entire variable domain, with the rest obtained from reference TRBV11-2 and TRBJ2-7, is as follows: EAGVAQSPRYKIIEKRQSVAFWCNPISGHATLYWYQQILGQGPKLLIQFQNNGVVDDSQLPKDRFSAERLKGVDSTLKIQPAKLEDSAVYLCASSLGGTGGSEQYFGPGTRLTVT.

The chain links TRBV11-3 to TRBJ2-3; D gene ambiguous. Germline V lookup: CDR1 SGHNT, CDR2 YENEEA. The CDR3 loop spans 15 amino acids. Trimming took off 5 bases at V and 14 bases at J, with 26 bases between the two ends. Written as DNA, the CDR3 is TGTGCCAGCAGCGCAGGACCAGAGAAAAGTCATCCGCGGTATTTT. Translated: CASSAGPEKSHPRYF.

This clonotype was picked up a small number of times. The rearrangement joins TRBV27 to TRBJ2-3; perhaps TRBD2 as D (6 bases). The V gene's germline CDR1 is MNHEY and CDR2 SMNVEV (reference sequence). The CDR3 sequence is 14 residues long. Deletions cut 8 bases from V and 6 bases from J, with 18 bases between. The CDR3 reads CASSRGRAADTQYF. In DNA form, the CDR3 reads TGTGCCAGCTCGCGGGGCAGGGCGGCGGATACGCAGTATTTT.

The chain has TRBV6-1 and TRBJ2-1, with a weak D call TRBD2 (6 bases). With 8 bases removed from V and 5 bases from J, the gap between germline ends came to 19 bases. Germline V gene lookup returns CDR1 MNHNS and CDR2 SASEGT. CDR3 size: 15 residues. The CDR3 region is CASPPTIGRNNEQFF. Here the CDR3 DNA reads TGTGCCAGCCCCCCTACTATCGGGAGAAACAATGAGCAGTTCTTC.

This CDR3 reads CASSNPAGGSTDTQYF. The CDR3 region has the DNA TGTGCCAGCAGTAACCCGGCCGGAGGGAGCACAGATACGCAGTATTTT. This chain connects TRBV6-5 to TRBJ2-3, with D tentatively TRBD2 (6 bases). The CDR3 runs 16 residues. Germline V gene lookup returns CDR1 MNHEY and CDR2 SVGAGI. Trimming stripped 5 bases from V and 0 bases from J, with 15 bases between.

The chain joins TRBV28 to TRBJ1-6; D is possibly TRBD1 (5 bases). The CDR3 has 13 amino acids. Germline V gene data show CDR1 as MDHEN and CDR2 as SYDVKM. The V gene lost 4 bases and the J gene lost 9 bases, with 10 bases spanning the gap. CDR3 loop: CASSSLRGSPLHF. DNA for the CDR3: TGTGCCAGCAGTTCTTTAAGGGGTTCACCCCTCCACTTT. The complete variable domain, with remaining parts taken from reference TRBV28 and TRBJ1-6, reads DVKVTQSSRYLVKRTGEKVFLECVQDMDHENMFWYRQDPGLGLRLIYFSYDVKMKEKGDIPEGYSVSREKKERFSLILESASTNQTSMYLCASSSLRGSPLHFGNGTRLTVT.

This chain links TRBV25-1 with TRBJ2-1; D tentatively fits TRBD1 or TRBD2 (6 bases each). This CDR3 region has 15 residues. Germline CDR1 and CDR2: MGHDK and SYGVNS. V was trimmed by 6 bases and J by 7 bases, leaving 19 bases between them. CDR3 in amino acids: CASRIQGGLGNEQFF. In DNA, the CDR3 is TGTGCCAGCAGGATACAGGGAGGCTTAGGGAATGAGCAGTTCTTC.

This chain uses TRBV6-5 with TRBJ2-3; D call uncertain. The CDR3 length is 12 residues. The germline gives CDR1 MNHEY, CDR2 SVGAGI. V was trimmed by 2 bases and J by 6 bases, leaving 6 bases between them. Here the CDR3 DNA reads TGTGCCAGCAGTTACGGCCAGGATACGCAGTATTTT. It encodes CASSYGQDTQYF.

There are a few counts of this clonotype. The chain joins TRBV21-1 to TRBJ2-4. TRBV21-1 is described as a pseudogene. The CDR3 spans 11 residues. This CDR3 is CASSWWYIQYF. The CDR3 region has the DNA TGTGCCAGCAGCTGGTGGTACATTCAGTACTTC.

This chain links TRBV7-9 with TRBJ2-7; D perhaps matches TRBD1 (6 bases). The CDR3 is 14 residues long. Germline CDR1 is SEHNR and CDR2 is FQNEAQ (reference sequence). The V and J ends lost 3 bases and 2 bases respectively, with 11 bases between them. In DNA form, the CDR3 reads TGTGCCAGCAGCTTGGGGGCCACAACCTACGAGCAGTACTTC. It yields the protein CASSLGATTYEQYF.

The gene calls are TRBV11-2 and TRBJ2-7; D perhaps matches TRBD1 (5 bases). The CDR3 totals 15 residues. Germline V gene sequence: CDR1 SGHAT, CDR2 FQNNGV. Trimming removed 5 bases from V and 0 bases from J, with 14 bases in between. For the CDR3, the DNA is TGTGCCAGCAGCCTACAGGTTCCTTCCTCCTACGAGCAGTACTTC. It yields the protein CASSLQVPSSYEQYF.

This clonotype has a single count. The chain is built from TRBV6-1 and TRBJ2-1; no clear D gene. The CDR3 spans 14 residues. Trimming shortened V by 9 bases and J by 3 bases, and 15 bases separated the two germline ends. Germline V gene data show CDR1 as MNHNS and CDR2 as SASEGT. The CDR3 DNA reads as TGTGCCAGGCGCCTAGACTGGGGCTACAATGAGCAGTTCTTC. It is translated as CARRLDWGYNEQFF.

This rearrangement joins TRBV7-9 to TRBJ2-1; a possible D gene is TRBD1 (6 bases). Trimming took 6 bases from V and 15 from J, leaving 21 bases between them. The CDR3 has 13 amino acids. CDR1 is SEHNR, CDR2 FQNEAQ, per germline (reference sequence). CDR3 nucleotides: TGTGCCAGCAGTGAGGTCTCGCCAGGGGTCGTGTTCTTC. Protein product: CASSEVSPGVVFF.

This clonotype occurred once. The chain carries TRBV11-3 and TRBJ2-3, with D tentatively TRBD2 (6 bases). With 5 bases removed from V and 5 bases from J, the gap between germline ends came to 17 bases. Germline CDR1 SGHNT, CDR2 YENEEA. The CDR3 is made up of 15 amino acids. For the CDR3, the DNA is TGTGCCAGCAGCGGAGGGCGACGAGCGGAAGATACGCAGTATTTT. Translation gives CASSGGRRAEDTQYF.

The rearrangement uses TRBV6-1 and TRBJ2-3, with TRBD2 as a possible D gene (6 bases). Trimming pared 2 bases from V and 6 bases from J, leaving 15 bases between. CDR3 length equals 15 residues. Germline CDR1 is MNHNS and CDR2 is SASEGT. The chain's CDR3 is CASSEWRGPGDTQYF. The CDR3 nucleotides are TGTGCCAGCAGTGAATGGCGGGGCCCCGGTGATACGCAGTATTTT.

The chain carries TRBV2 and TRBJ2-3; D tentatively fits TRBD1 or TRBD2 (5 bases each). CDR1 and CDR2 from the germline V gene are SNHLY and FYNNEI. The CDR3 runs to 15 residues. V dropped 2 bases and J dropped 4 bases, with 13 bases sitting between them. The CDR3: CASSELGPQADTQYF. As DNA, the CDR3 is TGTGCCAGCAGTGAACTGGGACCCCAGGCAGATACGCAGTATTTT.

The CDR3 region is CAISESNTRGSPLHF. CDR3 DNA: TGTGCCATCAGTGAGTCTAATACAAGGGGTTCACCCCTCCACTTT. The rearrangement uses TRBV10-3 and TRBJ1-6; D is perhaps TRBD1 (5 bases). V was cut by 0 bases and J by 9 bases, with 12 bases left in between. CDR3 size: 15 residues. Germline CDR1 reads ENHRY; CDR2 reads SYGVKD.

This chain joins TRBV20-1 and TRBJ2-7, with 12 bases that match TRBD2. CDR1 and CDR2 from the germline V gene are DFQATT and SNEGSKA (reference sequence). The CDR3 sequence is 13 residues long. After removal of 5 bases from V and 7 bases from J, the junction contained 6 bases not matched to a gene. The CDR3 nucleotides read TGCAGTGCTCCGACTAGCGGGAGTTGGGAGCAGTACTTC. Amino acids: CSAPTSGSWEQYF.

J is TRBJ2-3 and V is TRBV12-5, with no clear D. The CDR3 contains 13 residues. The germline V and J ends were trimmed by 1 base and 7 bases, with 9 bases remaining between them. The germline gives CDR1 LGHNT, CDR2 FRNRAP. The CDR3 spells CASGLAQTNTQYF. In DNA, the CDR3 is TGTGCTAGTGGTTTGGCCCAGACCAATACGCAGTATTTT.

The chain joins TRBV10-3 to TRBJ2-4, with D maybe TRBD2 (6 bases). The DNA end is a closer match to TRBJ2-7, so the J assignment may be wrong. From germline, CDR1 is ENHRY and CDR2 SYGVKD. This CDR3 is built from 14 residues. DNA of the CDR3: TGTGCCATCAGTGGGGAGGAGGCCTCCTACGAGCAGTACTTC. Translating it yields CAISGEEASYEQYF.

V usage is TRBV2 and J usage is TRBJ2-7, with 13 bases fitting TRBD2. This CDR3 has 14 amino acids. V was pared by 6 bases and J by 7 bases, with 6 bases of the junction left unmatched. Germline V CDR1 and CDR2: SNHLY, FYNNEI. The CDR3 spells CASRPGLAGSEQYF. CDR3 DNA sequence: TGTGCCAGCAGGCCGGGACTAGCGGGGTCTGAGCAGTACTTC.

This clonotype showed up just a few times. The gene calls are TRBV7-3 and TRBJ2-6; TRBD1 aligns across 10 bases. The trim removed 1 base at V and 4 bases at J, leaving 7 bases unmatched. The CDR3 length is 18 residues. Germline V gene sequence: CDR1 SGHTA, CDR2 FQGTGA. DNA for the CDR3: TGTGCCAGCAGCTTAATGGGACAGGGGATGTCGGGGGCCAACGTCCTGACTTTC. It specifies CASSLMGQGMSGANVLTF.